Listed here are 22 T cell receptor beta chains from one sample, sequenced in a study of T-cell reconstitution after alpha-beta-depleted transplantation in children. Researchers prepared the TCRbeta library using unique molecular identifiers, the study reports. TCRdb re-called the PCR reads through MiXCR, storing one row per CDR3 protein. The table includes hundreds of thousands of distinct CDR3 sequences, about an eighth detected once. This specimen consisted of PBMCs, mostly from graft donor cells, obtained 360 days after TCRalphabeta/CD19-depleted stem cell transplant. Receptor source: a male patient younger than 18 who had a stem cell transplant for acute myeloid leukemia, so the T cells may come from the graft donor.

This clonotype was detected only a few times. The chain couples TRBV4-3 to TRBJ1-2; D gene unclear. V lost 0 bases, J lost 6 bases, and 11 bases lay in between. The CDR3 runs to 14 residues. CDR1 is LGHNA, CDR2 YSLEER, per germline. CDR3: CASSQDPGLDGYTF. The DNA for the CDR3 is TGCGCCAGCAGCCAAGATCCCGGACTTGATGGCTACACCTTC.

This clonotype has ten or more counts. The rearrangement uses TRBV6-2 or TRBV6-3 and TRBJ2-7; TRBD2 matches at 7 bases. CDR1 is MNHEY, CDR2 SVGEGT, per germline. The CDR3 sequence is 14 residues long. V was clipped by 2 bases and J by 6 bases; unmatched bases: 7. CDR3 residues: CASSYRTSLGEQYF. CDR3 DNA: TGTGCCAGCAGTTACCGGACTAGTCTGGGCGAGCAGTACTTC.

The V gene is TRBV20-1, the J gene TRBJ2-7, with TRBD1 matching over 10 bases. This CDR3 spans 14 amino acids. V was pared by 5 bases and J by 5 bases, with 9 bases of the junction left unmatched. Germline V CDR1 and CDR2: DFQATT, SNEGSKA (reference sequence). CDR3 sequence reads: CSAGSGTGVNEQYF. Written as DNA, the CDR3 is TGCAGTGCTGGGTCCGGGACAGGGGTAAACGAGCAGTACTTC.

In this sample, this clonotype turned up once. V gene TRBV9 combines with J gene TRBJ2-1, with D perhaps being TRBD1 or TRBD2 (5 bases each). Trimming took 0 bases from V and 5 from J, leaving 21 bases between them. The CDR3 has 18 residues. In germline, CDR1 is SGDLS, CDR2 YYNGEE. CDR3 coding DNA: TGTGCCAGCAGCGTAGGGATGGGGACCGTCCCTCTTAACAATGAGCAGTTCTTC. It codes for CASSVGMGTVPLNNEQFF.

The V call is TRBV11-2, the J call TRBJ2-7, with D perhaps TRBD2 (6 bases). Germline V gives CDR1 SGHAT, CDR2 FQNNGV. CDR3 length: 18 amino acids. The V end was cut by 4 bases, the J end by 3 bases, with 25 bases between. The CDR3 spells CASSSTKTLAVYFYEQYF. Here the CDR3 DNA reads TGTGCCAGCAGCTCGACCAAGACTTTAGCGGTTTACTTCTACGAGCAGTACTTC.

This clonotype showed up just a few times. The rearrangement links TRBV24-1 to TRBJ2-3; 12 nucleotides match TRBD1. V was pared by 5 bases and J by 3 bases, with 5 bases of the junction left unmatched. The CDR3 consists of 16 residues. CDR1 is KGHDR, CDR2 SFDVKD, per germline. DNA of the CDR3: TGTGCCACCAGTGGCCGGGACAGGGGGCGAACAGATACGCAGTATTTT. This sequence encodes CATSGRDRGRTDTQYF.

This clonotype was picked up a small number of times. V usage is TRBV9 and J usage is TRBJ1-1; D gene unclear. The germline CDR1 and CDR2 sequences are SGDLS and YYNGEE. The CDR3 has 14 residues. Deletions cut 0 bases from V and 0 bases from J, with 6 bases between. CDR3 sequence (DNA): TGTGCCAGCAGCGTAGATCCTATGAACACTGAAGCTTTCTTT. This encodes CASSVDPMNTEAFF.

This clonotype was found a few times. This chain links TRBV2 with TRBJ1-5; D is undetermined. CDR3 length: 18 residues. V was trimmed by 2 bases and J by 0 bases, leaving 17 bases between them. CDR1 is SNHLY, CDR2 FYNNEI, per germline. The CDR3 bases are TGTGCCAGCAGTGAATATTGGACCGGAAAGTATAGCAATCAGCCCCAGCATTTT. It encodes CASSEYWTGKYSNQPQHF. Full variable domain (missing parts from reference TRBV2 and TRBJ1-5): EPEVTQTPSHQVTQMGQEVILRCVPISNHLYFYWYRQILGQKVEFLVSFYNNEISEKSEIFDDQFSVERPDGSNFTLKIRSTKLEDSAMYFCASSEYWTGKYSNQPQHFGDGTRLSIL.

This clonotype appeared many times. CDR3 loop: CASSPLAANTGELFF. The CDR3 nucleotides are TGTGCCAGTAGTCCACTAGCGGCGAACACCGGGGAGCTGTTTTTT. V and J are TRBV19 and TRBJ2-2; 8 nucleotides align to TRBD2. The CDR3 is made up of 15 amino acids. CDR1 is LNHDA, CDR2 SQIVND, per germline (reference sequence). V was clipped by 5 bases and J by 0 bases; unmatched bases: 2.

This clonotype was seen repeatedly, ten times or more. The chain employs TRBV29-1 and TRBJ2-1; possible D gene TRBD2, 6 bases. The CDR3 totals 14 residues. Germline loops: CDR1 SQVTM, CDR2 ANQGSEA. Trimming pared 0 bases from V and 8 bases from J, leaving 14 bases between. The CDR3 sequence: CSVEDLARRDEQFF. The CDR3 DNA sequence: TGCAGCGTTGAAGATCTAGCGAGGAGGGATGAGCAGTTCTTC.

V and J are TRBV6-2 or TRBV6-3 and TRBJ2-7; 15 bases fit TRBD2. CDR1 and CDR2 from the germline V gene are MNHEY and SVGEGT. The CDR3 extends over 21 amino acids. V dropped 5 bases and J dropped 2; count of bases not matched to a gene: 19. The CDR3 DNA reads as TGTGCCAGCAGTCGCCCGGGGGGCCCAGGGACTAGCGGGAGGACGACCTACGAGCAGTACTTC. This translates into CASSRPGGPGTSGRTTYEQYF.

In this sample, this clonotype turned up many times. The chain recombines TRBV6-5 with TRBJ2-7, with D perhaps assigned TRBD1 or TRBD2 (6 bases each). CDR1 is MNHEY, CDR2 SVGAGI, per germline. The length of the CDR3 is 15 residues. The V gene lost 7 bases and the J gene lost 0 bases, with 16 bases spanning the gap. The CDR3 bases are TGTGCCAGCACCAGGGGAGGCAAGGGCTCCTACGAGCAGTACTTC. It translates to CASTRGGKGSYEQYF.

This chain links TRBV19 with TRBJ2-1; D uncertain. Looked up from germline, CDR1 is LNHDA and CDR2 is SQIVND (reference sequence). V was clipped by 3 bases and J by 5 bases, with 11 bases between them. The CDR3 is made up of 14 amino acids. DNA of the CDR3: TGTGCCAGTAGTATGGAAAGCTTCCACAATGAGCAGTTCTTC. It translates to CASSMESFHNEQFF.

The rearrangement uses TRBV29-1 and TRBJ2-7; possible D gene TRBD1, 5 bases. This CDR3 region has 13 residues. CDR1 SQVTM and CDR2 ANQGSEA come from the germline V gene. V shed 4 bases and J shed 3 bases, with 13 bases lying between them. CDR3 in DNA: TGCAGCGTTGTTCAGGGCCCGATCTACGAGCAGTACTTC. Encoded protein: CSVVQGPIYEQYF.

This clonotype has just a few counts. The chain combines TRBV20-1 with TRBJ2-7; 9 bases agree with TRBD2. The CDR3 is made up of 19 amino acids. V shed 0 bases and J 1 base; nucleotides not matched to a gene: 16. Germline-derived CDR1 and CDR2 are DFQATT and SNEGSKA (reference sequence). The CDR3 nucleotides are TGCAGTGCTAGAGATTTTAGAGGGGGTCTAGCGGGGACTTCCTACGAGCAGTACTTC. Protein product: CSARDFRGGLAGTSYEQYF.

The J gene is TRBJ2-7, the V gene TRBV12-3 or TRBV12-4; TRBD2 matches at 10 bases. CDR3 size: 14 residues. V was clipped by 3 bases and J by 5 bases; unmatched bases: 4. In DNA form, the CDR3 reads TGTGCCAGCAGTTTGCTAGCGGGAGTCAACGAGCAGTACTTC. Translation gives CASSLLAGVNEQYF.

This chain connects TRBV29-1 to TRBJ2-4, with 11 bases that match TRBD2. The CDR3 consists of 17 residues. V trimming: 5 bases; J trimming: 0 bases; junction bases outside the gene matches: 9. CDR1 is SQVTM, CDR2 ANQGSEA, per germline. CDR3 coding DNA: TGCAGCGTTAGGTCGGGGACTAGCGGTACAGCCAAAAACATTCAGTACTTC. Its protein is CSVRSGTSGTAKNIQYF.

In this sample, this clonotype turned up a few times. The DNA of the CDR3 is TGTGCTAGTGGCCCCTCGGACCGGAACGATGGCTACACCTTC. Translated, it gives CASGPSDRNDGYTF. This rearrangement joins TRBV12-5 to TRBJ1-2, with D hard to call. V was pared by 6 bases and J by 6 bases, with 17 bases between. Germline V gene sequence: CDR1 LGHNT, CDR2 FRNRAP. This CDR3 region has 14 residues.

This clonotype was seen many times. The gene calls are TRBV29-1 and TRBJ2-5; D is unresolved. The CDR3 covers 13 residues. Trimming took 0 bases from V and 10 from J, leaving 15 bases between them. Germline V CDR1 and CDR2: SQVTM, ANQGSEA. The CDR3 nucleotides read TGCAGCGTTGAAGAAGTCCGAACTCCCATCCAGTACTTC. It specifies CSVEEVRTPIQYF.

This clonotype was observed a few times. This chain uses TRBV29-1 with TRBJ2-7; TRBD1 matches 10 bases. The junction had 12 bases not matched to a gene; V was cut back by 2 bases and J by 2 bases. Germline CDR1 reads SQVTM; CDR2 reads ANQGSEA. CDR3 length: 17 residues. The CDR3 loop is CSVELRVKGTGAYEQYF. In DNA, the CDR3 is TGCAGCGTTGAATTAAGGGTAAAAGGGACAGGGGCCTACGAGCAGTACTTC.

This clonotype was counted at least ten times. J is TRBJ2-7 and V is TRBV3-1; 7 bases agree with TRBD2. Germline V gives CDR1 LGHDT, CDR2 YNNKEL (reference sequence). This CDR3 is built from 15 residues. Germline trimming cut 4 bases from V and 3 bases from J; bases unmatched to any gene: 9. The CDR3 sequence is CASSRGGRRFYEQYF. The CDR3 DNA follows: TGTGCCAGCAGCCGGGGGGGACGGAGATTCTACGAGCAGTACTTC.

In its sample, this clonotype was seen a few times. This chain links TRBV2 with TRBJ2-3; perhaps TRBD2 as D (6 bases). This CDR3 spans 15 amino acids. V dropped 3 bases and J dropped 1 base, with 11 bases sitting between them. Germline CDR1 reads SNHLY; CDR2 reads FYNNEI. In DNA, the CDR3 is TGTGCCAGCAGTGACGGGCGGGGCCGCACAGATACGCAGTATTTT. Its protein is CASSDGRGRTDTQYF.